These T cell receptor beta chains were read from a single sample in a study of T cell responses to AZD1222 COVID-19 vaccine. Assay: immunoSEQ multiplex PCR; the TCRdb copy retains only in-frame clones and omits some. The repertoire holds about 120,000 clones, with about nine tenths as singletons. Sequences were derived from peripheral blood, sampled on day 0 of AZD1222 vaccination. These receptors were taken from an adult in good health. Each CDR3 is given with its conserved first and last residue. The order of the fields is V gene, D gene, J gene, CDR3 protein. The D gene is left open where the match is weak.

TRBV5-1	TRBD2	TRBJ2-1	CASSPGTSVWPQFF
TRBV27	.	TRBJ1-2	CASSLSGAVGYTF
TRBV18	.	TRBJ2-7	CASSPGAGSYEQYF
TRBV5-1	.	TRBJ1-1	CASSDVINTEAFF
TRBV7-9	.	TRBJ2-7	CASSLMAGEQYF
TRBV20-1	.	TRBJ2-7	CSASSTVEQYF
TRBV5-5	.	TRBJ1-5	CASSSDASFQPQHF
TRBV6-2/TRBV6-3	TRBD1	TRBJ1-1	CASSLRQGLDTEAFF
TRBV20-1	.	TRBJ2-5	CSADRQRVGYF
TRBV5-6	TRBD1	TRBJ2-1	CASSLRTGGFYNEQFF
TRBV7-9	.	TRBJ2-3	CASSVSENTQYF
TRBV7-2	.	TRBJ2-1	CASTQEQGNEQFF
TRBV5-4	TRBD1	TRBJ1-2	CASSLGDRGAYGYTF
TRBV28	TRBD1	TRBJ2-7	CASSLGQVYEQYF
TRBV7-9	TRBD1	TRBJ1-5	CASSSGGVMGNQPQHF
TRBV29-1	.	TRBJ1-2	CSVEYSSYGYTF
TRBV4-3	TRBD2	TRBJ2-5	CASSQDFPGGTQYF
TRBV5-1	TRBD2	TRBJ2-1	CASMGGLGTYNEQFF
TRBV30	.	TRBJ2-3	CAWNGGFTDTQYF
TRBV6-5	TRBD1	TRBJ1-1	CASTKRFRGSTEAFF
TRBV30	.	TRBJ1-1	CAWSHRNTEAFF
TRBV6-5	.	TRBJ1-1	CASTPSYILTEAFF
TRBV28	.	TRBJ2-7	CASSLGGHAFPYEQYF
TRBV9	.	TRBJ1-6	CASSGQGLSSYNSPLHF
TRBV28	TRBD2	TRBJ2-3	CASSPHSRESTDTQYF
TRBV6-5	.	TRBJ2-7	CASRASHYEQYF
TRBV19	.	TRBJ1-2	CASRHGGYLGYTF
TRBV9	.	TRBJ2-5	CASSGTDEETQYF
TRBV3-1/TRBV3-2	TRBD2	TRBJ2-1	CASSQALQRGARDEQFF
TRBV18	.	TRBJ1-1	CASSTGGNTEAFF
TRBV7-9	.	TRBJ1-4	CASSLSGAAGEKLFF
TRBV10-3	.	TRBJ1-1	CAISYGGGNTEAFF
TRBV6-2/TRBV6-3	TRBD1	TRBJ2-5	CASSYDRGRWETQYF
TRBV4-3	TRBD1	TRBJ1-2	CASSQGTGGGYGYTF
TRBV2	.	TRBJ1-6	CASRDTATPLHF
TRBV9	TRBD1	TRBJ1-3	CASSPGRAGGSISGNTIYF
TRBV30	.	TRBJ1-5	CAWSAGMNSNQPQHF
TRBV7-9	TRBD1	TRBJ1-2	CASSFSQGGDYGYTF
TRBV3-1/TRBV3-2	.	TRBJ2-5	CASSQERRWEVQETQYF
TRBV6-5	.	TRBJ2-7	CASIWGHEQYF
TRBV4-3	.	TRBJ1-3	CASSQSYRDPGNTIYF
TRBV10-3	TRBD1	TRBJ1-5	CAISEVLVGQGIQPQHF
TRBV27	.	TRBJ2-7	CASRRDRHYEQYF
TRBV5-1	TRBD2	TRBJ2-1	CASSGTSGYNEQFF
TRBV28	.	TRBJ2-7	CASSIPSYEQYF
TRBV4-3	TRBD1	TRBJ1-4	CASSQARGQGAFGKLFF
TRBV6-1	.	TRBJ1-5	CASSEGTGALPQHF
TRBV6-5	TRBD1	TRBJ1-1	CASIGLGQEFPEAFF
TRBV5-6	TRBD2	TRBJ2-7	CASSPLGWGLAGDFYEQYF
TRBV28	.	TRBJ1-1	CASSFKGNTEAFF
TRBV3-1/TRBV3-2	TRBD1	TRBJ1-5	CASSQGTGLSQPQHF
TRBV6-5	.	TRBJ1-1	CASRAVGTEAFF
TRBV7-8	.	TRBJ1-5	CASSLTFVENQPQHF
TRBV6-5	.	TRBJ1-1	CASSFRPTLVNTEAFF